A single sample gave rise to the 2 T cell receptor beta chains below, sequenced in a study of identical twins. Each CDR3 protein gets one entry after TCRdb re-called the 5' RACE reads with MiXCR. The table has hundreds of thousands of distinct CDR3 sequences, around 6.1% seen once; the top ten hold around 1.7%. The sequencing sample was made of naive T cells sorted from blood. These receptors were collected from a man between 18 and 35 years old in good health.

Comment on this clonotype: The CDR3 ends on some other residue instead of the conserved phenylalanine or tryptophan, so this is likely a read error. This rearrangement joins TRBV27 to TRBJ2-1; a possible D gene is TRBD2 (7 bases). With 6 bases removed from V and 2 bases from J, the gap between germline ends came to 11 bases. Germline CDR1 reads MNHEY; CDR2 reads SMNVEV (reference sequence). The CDR3 has 14 residues. CDR3 loop: CASSPGGPYNEQFL. CDR3 in DNA: TGTGCCAGCAGCCCGGGGGGCCCCTACAATGAGCAGTTCTTA.

This clonotype appeared many times. V gene TRBV11-2 combines with J gene TRBJ2-7; D is unclear. Trimming pared 5 bases from V and 6 bases from J, leaving 11 bases between. The CDR3 covers 12 residues. Germline V CDR1 and CDR2: SGHAT, FQNNGV. The CDR3 DNA sequence: TGTGCCAGCAGCCGTTGGGCTGGCGAGCAGTACGTC. This encodes CASSRWAGEQYV.